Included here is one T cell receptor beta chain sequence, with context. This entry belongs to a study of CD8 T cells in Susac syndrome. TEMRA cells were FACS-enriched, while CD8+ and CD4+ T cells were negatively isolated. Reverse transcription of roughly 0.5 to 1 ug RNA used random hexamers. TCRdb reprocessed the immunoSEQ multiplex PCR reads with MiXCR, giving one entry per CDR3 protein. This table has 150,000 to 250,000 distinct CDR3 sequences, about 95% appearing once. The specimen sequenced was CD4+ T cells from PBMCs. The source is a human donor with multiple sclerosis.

CDR3 DNA sequence: TGCAGTGCCGAACAGAATAATTCACCCCTCCACTTT. As protein: CSAEQNNSPLHF. This chain joins TRBV20-1 and TRBJ1-6; D is unresolved. The ends were cut back, 6 bases at V and 5 bases at J, with 8 bases in the middle. Germline V gene lookup returns CDR1 DFQATT and CDR2 SNEGSKA (reference sequence). The CDR3 has 12 amino acids.